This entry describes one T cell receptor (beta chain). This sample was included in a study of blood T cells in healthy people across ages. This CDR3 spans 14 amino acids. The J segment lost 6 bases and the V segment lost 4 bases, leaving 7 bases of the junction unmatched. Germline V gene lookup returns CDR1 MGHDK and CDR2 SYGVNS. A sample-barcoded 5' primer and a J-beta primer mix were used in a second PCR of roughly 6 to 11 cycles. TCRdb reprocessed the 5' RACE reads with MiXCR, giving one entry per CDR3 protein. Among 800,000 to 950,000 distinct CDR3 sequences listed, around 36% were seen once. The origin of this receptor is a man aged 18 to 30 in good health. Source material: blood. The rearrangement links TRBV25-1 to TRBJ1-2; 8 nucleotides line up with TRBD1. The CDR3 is CASSGTGQGHGYTF. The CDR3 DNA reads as TGTGCCAGCAGTGGGACCGGACAGGGTCATGGCTACACCTTC.